This T cell receptor beta chain comes out of a study of glioma-infiltrating T cells. Study observations and caveats: Tissue-blood divergence was below expectation in non-neoplastic patients, above in gliomas.

Using RNA template, CDR3s of TCR alpha and beta were amplified with iRepertoire arm-PCR. TCRdb reanalysed the multiplex PCR reads using MiXCR and keeps one entry per CDR3 protein. Counted here are 150,000 to 200,000 distinct CDR3 sequences, roughly 45% occurring once; the ten biggest clones make up 5% to 5.5%. The germline V gene has CDR1 LNHNV and CDR2 YYDKDF (reference sequence). V lost 0 bases to trimming and J lost 8 bases, with 21 bases between them. The CDR3 spans 17 residues. The sample holds many counts of this clonotype. Antigen unknown. The sample consisted of glioma tissue, nonneoplastic brain tissue, or PBMCs (not recorded which). This clonotype was obtained from a human donor with low-grade glioma or glioblastoma, undergoing nonglioma brain surgery, or in good health (not recorded which). The J gene is TRBJ2-3, the V gene TRBV15, with a tentative D call TRBD2 (5 bases). The CDR3 bases are TGTGCCACCAGCAGAGATCAGCCCCAAGCTCCCCGGGGTACGCAGTATTTT. Translation: CATSRDQPQAPRGTQYF.